This TCR beta chain was profiled in a study of T cell changes during pregnancy in multiple sclerosis. The assay was immunoSEQ multiplex PCR, and TCRdb's table has in-frame clones only and misses some. Among some 99,000 clones listed, 92% were seen once. The CDR3 is made up of 12 amino acids. V dropped 8 bases and J dropped 3; count of bases not matched to a gene: 3. Germline assignment: CDR1 SEHNR and CDR2 FQNEAQ (reference sequence). V usage is TRBV7-9 and J usage is TRBJ2-5; TRBD1 agrees at 7 bases. This TCR was sampled from a female donor in good health, enrolled as a control in a pregnancy study. This sample comprised peripheral blood, obtained after pregnancy. CDR3 in amino acids: CASQQGKETQYF. CDR3 sequence (DNA): TGTGCCAGCCAACAGGGGAAAGAGACCCAGTACTTC.